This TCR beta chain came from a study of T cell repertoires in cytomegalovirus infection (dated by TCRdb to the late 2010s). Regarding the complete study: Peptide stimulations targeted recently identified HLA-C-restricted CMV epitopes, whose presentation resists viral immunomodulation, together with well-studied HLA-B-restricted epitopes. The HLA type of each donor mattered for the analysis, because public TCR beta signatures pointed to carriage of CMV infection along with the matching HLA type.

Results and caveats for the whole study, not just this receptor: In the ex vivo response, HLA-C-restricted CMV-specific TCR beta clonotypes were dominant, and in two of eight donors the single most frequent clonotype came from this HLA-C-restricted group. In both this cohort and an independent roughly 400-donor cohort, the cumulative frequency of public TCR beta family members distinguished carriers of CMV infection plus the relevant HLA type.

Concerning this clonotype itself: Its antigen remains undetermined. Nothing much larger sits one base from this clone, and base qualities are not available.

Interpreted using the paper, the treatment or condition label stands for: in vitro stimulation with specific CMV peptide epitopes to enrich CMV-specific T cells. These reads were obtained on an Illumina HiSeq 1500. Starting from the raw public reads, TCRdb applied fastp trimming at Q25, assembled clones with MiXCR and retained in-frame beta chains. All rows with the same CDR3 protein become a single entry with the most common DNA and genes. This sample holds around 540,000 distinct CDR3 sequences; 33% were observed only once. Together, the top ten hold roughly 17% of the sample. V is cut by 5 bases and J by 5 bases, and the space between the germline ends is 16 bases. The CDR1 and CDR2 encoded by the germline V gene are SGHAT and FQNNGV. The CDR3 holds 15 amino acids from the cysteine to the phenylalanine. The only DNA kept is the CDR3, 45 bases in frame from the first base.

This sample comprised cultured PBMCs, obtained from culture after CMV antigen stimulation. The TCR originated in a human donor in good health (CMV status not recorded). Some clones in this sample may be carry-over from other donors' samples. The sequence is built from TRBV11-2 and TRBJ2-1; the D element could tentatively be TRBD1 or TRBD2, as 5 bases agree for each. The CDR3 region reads CASSPGPSPHNEQFF. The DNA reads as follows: TGTGCCAGCAGCCCGGGACCATCCCCCCACAATGAGCAGTTCTTC.